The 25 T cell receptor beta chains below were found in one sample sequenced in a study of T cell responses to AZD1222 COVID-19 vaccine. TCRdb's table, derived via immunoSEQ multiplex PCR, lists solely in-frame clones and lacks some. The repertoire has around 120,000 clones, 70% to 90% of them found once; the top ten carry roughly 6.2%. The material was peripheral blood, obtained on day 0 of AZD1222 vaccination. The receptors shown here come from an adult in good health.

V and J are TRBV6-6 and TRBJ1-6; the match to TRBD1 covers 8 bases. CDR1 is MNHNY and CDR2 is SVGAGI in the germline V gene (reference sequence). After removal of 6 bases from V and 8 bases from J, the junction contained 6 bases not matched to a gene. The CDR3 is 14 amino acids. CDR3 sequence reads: CASSKGQADSPLHF. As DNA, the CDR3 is TGTGCCAGCAGCAAGGGACAGGCCGATTCACCCCTCCACTTT.

CDR3 in amino acids: CASSPGQGEGGYTF. The DNA of the CDR3 is TGTGCCAGCAGCCCGGGACAGGGCGAGGGCGGCTACACCTTC. J is TRBJ1-2 and V is TRBV7-9; 9 bases agree with TRBD1. Germline CDR1 is SEHNR and CDR2 is FQNEAQ (reference sequence). CDR3 length equals 14 residues. V lost 5 bases to trimming and J lost 8 bases; unmatched junction nucleotides: 9.

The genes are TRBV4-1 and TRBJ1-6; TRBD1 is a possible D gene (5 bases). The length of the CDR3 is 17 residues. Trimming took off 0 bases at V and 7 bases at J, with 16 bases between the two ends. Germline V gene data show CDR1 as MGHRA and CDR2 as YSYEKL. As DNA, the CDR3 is TGCGCCAGCAGCCAAGAAGCGGATCTCGGGGCGAATTCACCCCTCCACTTT. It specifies CASSQEADLGANSPLHF.

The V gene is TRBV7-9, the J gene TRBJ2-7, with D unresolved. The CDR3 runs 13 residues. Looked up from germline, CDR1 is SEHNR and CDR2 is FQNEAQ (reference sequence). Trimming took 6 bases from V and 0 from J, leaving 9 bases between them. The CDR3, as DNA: TGTGCCAGCAGTCAGACCAGCTCCTACGAGCAGTACTTC. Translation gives CASSQTSSYEQYF.

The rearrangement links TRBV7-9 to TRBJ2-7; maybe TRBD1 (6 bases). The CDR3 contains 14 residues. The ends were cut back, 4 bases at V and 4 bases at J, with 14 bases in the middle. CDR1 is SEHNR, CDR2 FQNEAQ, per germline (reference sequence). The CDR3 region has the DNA TGTGCCAGCAGCTCCCGGGACAATCGTTACGAGCAGTACTTC. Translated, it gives CASSSRDNRYEQYF.

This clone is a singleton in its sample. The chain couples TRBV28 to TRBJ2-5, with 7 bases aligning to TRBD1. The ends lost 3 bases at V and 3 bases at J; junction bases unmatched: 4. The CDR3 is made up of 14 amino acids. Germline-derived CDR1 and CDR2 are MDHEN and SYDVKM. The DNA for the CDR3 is TGTGCCAGCAGTTTGGGGGACAGCGAAGAGACCCAGTACTTC. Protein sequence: CASSLGDSEETQYF.

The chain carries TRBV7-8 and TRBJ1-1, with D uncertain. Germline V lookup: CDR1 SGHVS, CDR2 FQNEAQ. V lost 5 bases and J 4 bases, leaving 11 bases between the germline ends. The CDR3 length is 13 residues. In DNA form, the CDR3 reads TGTGCCAGCAGCACGCGGACGATCACTGAAGCTTTCTTT. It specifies CASSTRTITEAFF. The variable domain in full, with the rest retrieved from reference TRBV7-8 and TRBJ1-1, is GAGVSQSPRYKVAKRGQDVALRCDPISGHVSLFWYQQALGQGPEFLTYFQNEAQLDKSGLPSDRFFAERPEGSVSTLKIQRTQQEDSAVYLCASSTRTITEAFFGQGTRLTVV.

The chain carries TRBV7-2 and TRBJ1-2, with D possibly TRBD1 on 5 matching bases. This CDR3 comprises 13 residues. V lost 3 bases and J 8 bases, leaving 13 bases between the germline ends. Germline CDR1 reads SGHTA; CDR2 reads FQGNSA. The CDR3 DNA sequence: TGTGCCAGCAGCTTTCTTCAGGGAAAAGGCTACACCTTC. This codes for CASSFLQGKGYTF. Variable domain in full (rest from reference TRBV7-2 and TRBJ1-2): GAGVSQSPSNKVTEKGKDVELRCDPISGHTALYWYRQSLGQGLEFLIYFQGNSAPDKSGLPSDRFSAERTGGSVSTLTIQRTQQEDSAVYLCASSFLQGKGYTFGSGTRLTVV.

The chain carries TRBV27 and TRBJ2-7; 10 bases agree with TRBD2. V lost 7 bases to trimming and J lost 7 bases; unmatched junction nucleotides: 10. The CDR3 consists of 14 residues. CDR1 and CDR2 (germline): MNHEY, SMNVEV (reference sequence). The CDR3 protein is CASTEAGGPYEQYF. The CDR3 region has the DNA TGTGCCAGCACCGAAGCGGGGGGGCCTTATGAGCAGTACTTC.

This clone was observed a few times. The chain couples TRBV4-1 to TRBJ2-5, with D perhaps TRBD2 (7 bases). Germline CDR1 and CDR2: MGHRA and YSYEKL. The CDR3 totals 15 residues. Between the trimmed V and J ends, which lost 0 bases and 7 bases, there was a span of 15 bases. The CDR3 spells CASSQESGGGGTQYF. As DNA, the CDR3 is TGCGCCAGCAGCCAAGAATCCGGGGGCGGGGGGACCCAGTACTTC.

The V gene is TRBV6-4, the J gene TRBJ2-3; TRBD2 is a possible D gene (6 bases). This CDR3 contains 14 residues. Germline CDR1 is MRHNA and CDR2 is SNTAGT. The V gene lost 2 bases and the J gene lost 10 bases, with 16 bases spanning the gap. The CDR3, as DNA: TGTGCCAGCAGTGACGGGACTTTCACGTCCCCGCAGTATTTT. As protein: CASSDGTFTSPQYF.

The CDR3 region has the DNA TGTGCCAGCAGTTTAGGTAGCGGGACAGGGTCGCAGCCCCAGCATTTT. It is translated as CASSLGSGTGSQPQHF. The genes are TRBV27 and TRBJ1-5, with 9 positions matching TRBD1. V gave up 2 bases and J gave up 7 bases; unmatched junction bases: 9. The germline CDR1 and CDR2 sequences are MNHEY and SMNVEV (reference sequence). The CDR3 consists of 16 residues.

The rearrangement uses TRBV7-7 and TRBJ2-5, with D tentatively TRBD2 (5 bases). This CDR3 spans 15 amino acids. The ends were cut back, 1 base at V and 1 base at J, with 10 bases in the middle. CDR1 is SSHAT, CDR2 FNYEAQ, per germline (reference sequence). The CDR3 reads CASSLGRGPQETQYF. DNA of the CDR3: TGTGCCAGCAGCTTAGGCAGAGGGCCCCAAGAGACCCAGTACTTC. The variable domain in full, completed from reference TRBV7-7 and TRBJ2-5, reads GAGVSQSPRYKVTKRGQDVTLRCDPISSHATLYWYQQALGQGPEFLTYFNYEAQPDKSGLPSDRFSAERPEGSISTLTIQRTEQRDSAMYRCASSLGRGPQETQYFGPGTRLLVL.

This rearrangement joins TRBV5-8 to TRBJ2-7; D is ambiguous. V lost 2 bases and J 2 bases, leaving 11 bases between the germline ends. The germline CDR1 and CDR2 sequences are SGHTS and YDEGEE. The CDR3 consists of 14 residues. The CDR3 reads CASSFVGSTYEQYF. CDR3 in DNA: TGTGCCAGCAGCTTTGTAGGGTCAACCTACGAGCAGTACTTC.

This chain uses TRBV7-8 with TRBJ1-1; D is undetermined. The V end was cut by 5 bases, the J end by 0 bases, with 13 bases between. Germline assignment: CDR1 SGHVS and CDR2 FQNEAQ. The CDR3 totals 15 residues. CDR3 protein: CASSRAGRMNTEAFF. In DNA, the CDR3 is TGTGCCAGCAGCCGTGCCGGTAGAATGAACACTGAAGCTTTCTTT.

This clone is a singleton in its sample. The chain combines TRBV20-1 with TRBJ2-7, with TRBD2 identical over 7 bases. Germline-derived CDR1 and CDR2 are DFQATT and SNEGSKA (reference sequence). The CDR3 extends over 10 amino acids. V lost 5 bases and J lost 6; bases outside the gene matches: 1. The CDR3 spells CSARTSEQYF. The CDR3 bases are TGCAGTGCTCGGACTAGCGAGCAGTACTTC.

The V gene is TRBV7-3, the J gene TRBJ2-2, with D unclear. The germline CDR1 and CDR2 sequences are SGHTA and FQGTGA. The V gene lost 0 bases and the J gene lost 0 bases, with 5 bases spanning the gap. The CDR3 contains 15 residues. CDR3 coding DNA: TGTGCCAGCAGCTTAACCACCACGAACACCGGGGAGCTGTTTTTT. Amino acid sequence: CASSLTTTNTGELFF.

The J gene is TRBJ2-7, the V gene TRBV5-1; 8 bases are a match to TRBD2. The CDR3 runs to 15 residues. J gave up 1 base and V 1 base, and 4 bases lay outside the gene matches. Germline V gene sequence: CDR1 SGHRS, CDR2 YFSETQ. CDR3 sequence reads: CASSLREGGSYEQYF. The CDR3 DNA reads TGCGCCAGCAGCTTGCGGGAGGGAGGTTCCTACGAGCAGTACTTC.

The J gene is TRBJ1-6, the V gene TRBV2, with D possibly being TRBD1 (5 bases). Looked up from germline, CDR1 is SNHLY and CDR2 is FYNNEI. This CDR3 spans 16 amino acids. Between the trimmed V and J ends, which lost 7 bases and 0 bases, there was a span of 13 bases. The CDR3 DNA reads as TGTGCCAGCACCAGACAGAAGAGCTCCTATAATTCACCCCTCCACTTT. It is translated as CASTRQKSSYNSPLHF.

The CDR3 is CASSAGSNQPQHF. CDR3 coding DNA: TGCGCCAGCAGTGCAGGGAGCAATCAGCCCCAGCATTTT. The rearrangement uses TRBV10-1 and TRBJ1-5; D might be TRBD1 (5 bases). Germline V gives CDR1 WNHNN, CDR2 SYGVQD (reference sequence). The CDR3 contains 13 residues. Trimming left V 4 bases short and J 1 base short, with 5 bases between.

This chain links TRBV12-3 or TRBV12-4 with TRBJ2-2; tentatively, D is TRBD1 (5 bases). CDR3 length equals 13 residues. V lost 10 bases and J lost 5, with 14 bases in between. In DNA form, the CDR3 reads TGTGCCACCCCGACCAGGGAAACCGGGGAGCTGTTTTTT. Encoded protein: CATPTRETGELFF.

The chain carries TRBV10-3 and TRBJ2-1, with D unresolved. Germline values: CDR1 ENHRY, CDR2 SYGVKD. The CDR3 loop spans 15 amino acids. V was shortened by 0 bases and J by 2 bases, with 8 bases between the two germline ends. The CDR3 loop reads CAISESGPTYNEQFF. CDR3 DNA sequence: TGTGCCATCAGTGAGTCGGGTCCGACCTACAATGAGCAGTTCTTC.

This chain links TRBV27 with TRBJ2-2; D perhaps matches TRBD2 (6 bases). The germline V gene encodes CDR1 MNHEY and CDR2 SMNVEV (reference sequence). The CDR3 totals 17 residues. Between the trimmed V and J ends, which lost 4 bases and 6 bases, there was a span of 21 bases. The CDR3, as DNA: TGTGCCAGCAGTTCCCAAACCGGGACTCGAGGGCCCGGGGAGCTGTTTTTT. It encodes CASSSQTGTRGPGELFF.

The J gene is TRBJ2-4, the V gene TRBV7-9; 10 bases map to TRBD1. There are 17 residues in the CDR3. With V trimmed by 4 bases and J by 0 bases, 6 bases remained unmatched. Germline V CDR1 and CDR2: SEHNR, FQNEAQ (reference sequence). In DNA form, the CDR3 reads TGTGCCAGCAGCTCTCGGGACAGGGGCCTAGCCAAAAACATTCAGTACTTC. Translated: CASSSRDRGLAKNIQYF.

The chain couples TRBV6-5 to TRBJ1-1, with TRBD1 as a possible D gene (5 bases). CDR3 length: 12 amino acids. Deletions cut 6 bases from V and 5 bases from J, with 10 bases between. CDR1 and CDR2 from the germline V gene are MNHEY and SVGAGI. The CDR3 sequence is CASRGPGTEAFF. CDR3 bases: TGTGCCAGCAGGGGGCCGGGGACTGAAGCTTTCTTT.